Presented here are 17 T cell receptor beta chains from one specimen sequenced in a study of cytomegalovirus exposure and HLA in healthy donors. 60 Vbeta and 13 Jbeta primers were used in PCR. Profiled with immunoSEQ multiplex PCR; TCRdb holds only in-frame clones, not every one. The sample lists some 89,000 clones, under 85% seen once, with 4.1% in the top ten. Sequencing was done on a sample of PBMCs. The receptors originated from a woman aged 40 to 50 in good health and CMV-seropositive.

J is TRBJ1-5 and V is TRBV28, with 10 bases identical to TRBD1. The V segment lost 4 bases and the J segment 3 bases; nucleotides outside the gene matches: 9. Germline-derived CDR1 and CDR2 are MDHEN and SYDVKM. The CDR3 length is 17 residues. The CDR3 DNA is TGTGCCAGCAGTTCGGGACAGGGGACGCCGGCCAATCAGCCCCAGCATTTT. Its translation is CASSSGQGTPANQPQHF.

This CDR3 is CASSFLQGASYEQYF. The CDR3 coding sequence is TGTGCCAGCAGCTTCCTACAGGGGGCGAGCTACGAGCAGTACTTC. The chain recombines TRBV5-5 with TRBJ2-7; TRBD1 matches at 9 bases. Germline CDR1 SGHKS, CDR2 YYEKEE (reference sequence). CDR3 length: 15 amino acids. Trimming took 2 bases from V and 3 from J; bases not matched to a gene: 6.

The chain employs TRBV30 and TRBJ2-7, with 7 bases lining up with TRBD1. Trimming at V came to 4 bases and at J to 3 bases, leaving 9 bases not matched to a gene. The CDR3 is 14 amino acids. CDR1 and CDR2 from the germline V gene are GTSNPN and SVGIG (reference sequence). This CDR3 is CAWNVQGGGYEQYF. Here the CDR3 DNA reads TGTGCCTGGAATGTACAAGGGGGCGGCTACGAGCAGTACTTC.

The rearrangement joins TRBV2 to TRBJ2-1, with D possibly TRBD2 on 5 matching bases. The V and J ends lost 7 bases and 8 bases respectively, with 15 bases between them. The germline gives CDR1 SNHLY, CDR2 FYNNEI. The CDR3 has 13 amino acids. CDR3 nucleotide sequence: TGTGCCAGCAAGACTACCCTTTTGGATGAGCAGTTCTTC. Its protein product is CASKTTLLDEQFF.

The chain employs TRBV2 and TRBJ2-2, with 10 positions matching TRBD2. With V trimmed by 3 bases and J by 4 bases, 8 bases remained unmatched. Germline values: CDR1 SNHLY, CDR2 FYNNEI. The CDR3 runs to 17 residues. The CDR3 loop reads CASSEQAGGPGTGELFF. DNA of the CDR3: TGTGCCAGCAGTGAGCAAGCGGGAGGGCCCGGCACCGGGGAGCTGTTTTTT.

The chain employs TRBV5-1 and TRBJ2-7, with a tentative D call TRBD2 (5 bases). Trimming stripped 0 bases from V and 4 bases from J, with 11 bases between. There are 14 residues in the CDR3. Per the germline V gene, CDR1 is SGHRS and CDR2 is YFSETQ. The CDR3 loop is CASSLVLGSYEQYF. In nucleotides, the CDR3 is TGCGCCAGCAGCTTGGTACTTGGGAGTTACGAGCAGTACTTC.

The chain joins TRBV6-1 to TRBJ2-7; 12 bases line up with TRBD1. V trimming: 1 base; J trimming: 6 bases; junction bases outside the gene matches: 4. CDR3 length: 15 residues. Germline values: CDR1 MNHNS, CDR2 SASEGT. The chain's CDR3 is CASSEGAGQGAEQYF. Written as DNA, the CDR3 is TGTGCCAGCAGTGAAGGGGCGGGACAGGGGGCCGAGCAGTACTTC.

The gene calls are TRBV7-6 and TRBJ1-2; D is possibly TRBD1 (6 bases). V lost 5 bases to trimming and J lost 3 bases, with 22 bases between them. This CDR3 has 17 residues. Germline lookup yields CDR1 SGHVS and CDR2 FNYEAQ. The CDR3 DNA reads TGTGCCAGCAGCGACGGGACCCCGGGGGGGGCCCACTATGGCTACACCTTC. Encoded protein: CASSDGTPGGAHYGYTF.

This clone appeared a few times. The chain links TRBV6-6 to TRBJ2-1, with TRBD1 identical over 8 bases. This CDR3 is 15 amino acids long. Trimming took 8 bases from V and 8 from J; bases not matched to a gene: 14. CDR1 MNHNY and CDR2 SVGAGI come from the germline V gene (reference sequence). The CDR3 spells CASASGQGAFDEQFF. The CDR3 DNA reads as TGTGCCAGCGCATCGGGGCAGGGGGCTTTTGATGAGCAGTTCTTC.

This rearrangement joins TRBV9 to TRBJ2-1; D perhaps matches TRBD1 (6 bases). Germline V gene lookup returns CDR1 SGDLS and CDR2 YYNGEE. The CDR3 is 13 amino acids. V lost 1 base to trimming and J lost 6 bases, with 8 bases between them. The CDR3 sequence is CASSVQGFNEQFF. CDR3 nucleotide sequence: TGTGCCAGCAGCGTACAGGGGTTCAATGAGCAGTTCTTC.

The chain combines TRBV4-2 with TRBJ1-5; no definite D call. Germline-derived CDR1 and CDR2 are LGHNA and YNFKEQ. Trimming took 0 bases from V and 0 from J, leaving 12 bases between them. The length of the CDR3 is 17 residues. The CDR3 nucleotides are TGTGCCAGCAGCCAAGAGTGGGAGGTCGATAGCAATCAGCCCCAGCATTTT. Translated: CASSQEWEVDSNQPQHF.

V and J are TRBV6-5 and TRBJ2-1, with unresolved D. V was pared by 2 bases and J by 3 bases, with 14 bases between. Germline V lookup: CDR1 MNHEY, CDR2 SVGAGI. The CDR3 totals 16 residues. As DNA, the CDR3 is TGTGCCAGCAGTTACGCTGGCGGAACGCACTACAATGAGCAGTTCTTC. It encodes CASSYAGGTHYNEQFF.

The chain links TRBV5-4 to TRBJ2-1; 9 positions agree with TRBD2. From germline, CDR1 is SGHNT and CDR2 YYREEE (reference sequence). Losses at the gene ends were 0 bases for V and 6 bases for J; bases not matched to a gene: 7. CDR3 size: 16 residues. CDR3 residues: CASSLGRAGGLNEQFF. The CDR3 coding sequence is TGTGCCAGCAGCTTGGGTCGGGCGGGAGGGCTCAATGAGCAGTTCTTC.

The chain uses TRBV2 and TRBJ2-3, with 9 positions matching TRBD2. The CDR3 consists of 15 residues. Germline trimming cut 4 bases from V and 5 bases from J; bases unmatched to any gene: 7. CDR1 is SNHLY, CDR2 FYNNEI, per germline. The chain's CDR3 is CASSGWTSDQDTQYF. The CDR3 DNA sequence: TGTGCCAGCAGTGGCTGGACTAGCGATCAAGATACGCAGTATTTT.

The chain couples TRBV11-2 to TRBJ2-1; TRBD2 matches 8 bases. Per germline, CDR1 SGHAT and CDR2 FQNNGV. The CDR3 consists of 13 residues. The ends lost 0 bases at V and 9 bases at J; junction bases unmatched: 1. The CDR3 bases are TGTGCCAGCAGCTTAGACGGGAGGGCTGAGCAGTTCTTC. As protein: CASSLDGRAEQFF.

This clone was counted a single time. The chain carries TRBV19 and TRBJ1-4; 8 bases agree with TRBD1. J lost 8 bases, V lost 4 bases, and 9 bases had no gene match. In germline, CDR1 is LNHDA, CDR2 SQIVND (reference sequence). The CDR3 is made up of 15 amino acids. CDR3 amino acids: CASSTAGGAGEKLFF. CDR3 in DNA: TGTGCCAGTAGTACGGCAGGGGGCGCGGGGGAAAAACTGTTTTTT.

The chain couples TRBV15 to TRBJ1-1; the D gene is possibly TRBD1 (5 bases). V lost 1 base and J lost 9, with 9 bases in between. This CDR3 has 12 amino acids. Germline-derived CDR1 and CDR2 are LNHNV and YYDKDF (reference sequence). The CDR3 DNA follows: TGTGCCACCAGCAGAGCATGGGGCCAAGCTTTCTTT. This translates into CATSRAWGQAFF.